This T cell receptor (beta chain) was sequenced for a study of T cells in women clearing cervical HPV infection. Study-wide context: Cases' blood sampling followed lesion detection by median roughly five months (90 to 200).

As concerns this clone: Mismatch with germline at one junction end may stem from a read error. Read data end 3 residues before the CDR3 end; the end is taken from the germline J gene.

TCRdb keeps only in-frame clones here, not all; method: immunoSEQ multiplex PCR. The sample's table shows 15,000 or so clones. The CDR3 runs 12 residues. Germline assignment: CDR1 SEHNR and CDR2 FQNEAQ (reference sequence). V and J are TRBV7-9 and TRBJ2-7; D is perhaps TRBD1 (6 bases). The specimen sequenced was blood buffy coat. The TCR was taken from a woman aged 18 to 75 with a cervical HPV16 infection that either progressed to CIN3+ or cleared (not recorded which). The CDR3 bases that were read are TGTTCCAGCAGCGGACAGCCCTACGAG. Protein: CSSSGQPYE. In full, the CDR3 reads CSSSGQPYEQYF.